This T cell receptor beta chain derives from a study of cytomegalovirus exposure and HLA in healthy donors. Trimming cost V 6 bases and J 6 bases; bases outside gene matches: 8. The CDR3 spans 14 residues. Germline lookup yields CDR1 MNHNY and CDR2 SVGAGI (reference sequence). General study findings and limits: Sequencing probably produced one cluster of sequence variants that were highly shared.

This clone was counted a few times. Its antigen is unknown. All the people who gave samples were healthy bone marrow donors. Primers included in the PCR were 60 Vbeta and 13 Jbeta primers. Assay used: immunoSEQ multiplex PCR; TCRdb lists only in-frame clones, some missing. Here the sample spans about 120,000 clones, approximately 65% being singletons. This receptor was taken from a man aged 18 to 29 in good health and CMV-seronegative. The rearrangement links TRBV6-6 to TRBJ2-1, with TRBD2 identical over 7 bases. Sequenced sample: PBMCs. CDR3 DNA sequence: TGTGCCAGCAGCATAGCGGGCCCTAGCAATGAGCAGTTCTTC. It specifies CASSIAGPSNEQFF.